These T cell receptor beta chains were read from a single sample in a study of CXCR3-negative and CXCR3-positive naive CD8 T cells. TCRdb reprocessed the 5' RACE reads; each CDR3 protein has one entry and no DNA is given. Its listing shows more than 35,000 distinct CDR3 sequences. Sequencing input: memory CD8+ T cells from blood. These receptors originate from a human donor in good health. Some clones in this sample may be carry-over from other donors' samples. Each CDR3 is given with its conserved first and last residue. Each record gives: J gene, clone size, V gene, CDR3 protein. Clone size is shown for a subset of rows, as once, few, many or a class of expanded clone.

>TRBJ2-7|.|TRBV29-1
CSVEVKGQIYYEQYF
>TRBJ2-7|.|TRBV27
CASSARAGGLYEQYF
>TRBJ2-5|.|TRBV10-3
CAISESSGGYQETQYF
>TRBJ2-5|.|TRBV9
CASQQAETDREVQETQYF
>TRBJ1-4|.|TRBV20-1
CSATPPTGRISEKLFF
>TRBJ1-2|.|TRBV28
CASRYTGGWDYGYTF
>TRBJ1-5|.|TRBV12-3/TRBV12-4
CATSQELEPQHF
>TRBJ2-3|.|TRBV7-2
CASSSHSSYLTDTQYF
>TRBJ2-1|.|TRBV20-1
CSARLTGLNDNEQFF
>TRBJ2-2|.|TRBV6-4
CASSVSGITGELFF
>TRBJ2-1|.|TRBV28
CATYSSYNEQFF
>TRBJ2-1|.|TRBV6-2/TRBV6-3
CASSQPLSYRLTEQFF
>TRBJ2-1|.|TRBV27
CASSFVSGGAYNEQFF
>TRBJ2-7|.|TRBV28
CASSGASGSSYEQYF
>TRBJ2-1|.|TRBV7-9
CASSLISDEQFF
>TRBJ2-3|.|TRBV4-3
CASSHRSGGASDTQYF
>TRBJ2-7|.|TRBV21-1
CASSKSLTSAGGSYEQYF
>TRBJ2-1|.|TRBV29-1
CSVAGLNYNEQFF
>TRBJ1-6|.|TRBV25-1
CASTEWDRGSPLHF
>TRBJ1-1|.|TRBV20-1
CSATELTGDSTEAFF
>TRBJ2-3|.|TRBV7-8
CASSLRAGGVVADTQYF
>TRBJ2-3|.|TRBV6-4
CASSDSGGRADTQYF
>TRBJ1-1|.|TRBV12-3/TRBV12-4
CASSFPTGRVTEAFF
>TRBJ2-7|medium-sized|TRBV5-1
CASSWTGAEQYF
>TRBJ2-5|.|TRBV10-3
CAISDGMEETQYF
>TRBJ2-1|.|TRBV7-2
CASSPRAGTSGSSYNEQFF
>TRBJ2-5|.|TRBV7-2
CASSLDGSRTNQEGQYF
>TRBJ2-1|.|TRBV11-3
CASSLGGSSYNEQFF
>TRBJ1-6|medium-sized|TRBV16
CASSQSGGHSPLHF
>TRBJ2-7|.|TRBV4-1
CASSMTLGSSYEQYF
>TRBJ2-3|.|TRBV27
CASSLRDRGVSDTQYF
>TRBJ1-2|.|TRBV29-1
CSVMTGNRDDGYTF
>TRBJ2-1|.|TRBV5-1
CASSSEGGGAYNEQFF
>TRBJ2-1|.|TRBV7-9
CASSSEEIAYNEQFF
>TRBJ2-1|.|TRBV5-6
CASSSGTGVRGQFF
>TRBJ2-1|.|TRBV7-6
CASSLAGLSSYNEQFF
>TRBJ2-7|.|TRBV7-9
CASSLQVGRGFYEQYF
>TRBJ2-1|medium-sized|TRBV4-3
CASSQDRVGSDEQFF
>TRBJ2-7|.|TRBV28
CASSLGMGDFYEQYF
>TRBJ2-3|.|TRBV15
CATSRAGTSGDSTDTQYF
>TRBJ2-7|.|TRBV7-9
CASSLANSYEQYF
>TRBJ1-6|.|TRBV20-1
CREHQGSPLHF
>TRBJ2-7|.|TRBV7-2
CASSFDYLYEQYF
>TRBJ2-1|.|TRBV7-9
CASSLTLTAHEQFF
>TRBJ2-7|.|TRBV5-1
CASSQDSVGDEQYF